The 6 T cell receptor beta chains given below trace back to one sample, sequenced in a study of blood T cell repertoires in COVID-19. Only in-frame clones appear in the TCRdb table, and some are missing; sequencing was by immunoSEQ multiplex PCR. The sample yields some 80,000 clones, 84% seen once. The sample taken for sequencing was peripheral blood. The receptors were gathered from a man aged 50-59 years with acute or convalescent COVID-19.

J is TRBJ2-1 and V is TRBV14, with 8 bases that match TRBD2. J gave up 6 bases and V 0 bases, and 7 bases lay outside the gene matches. Per germline, CDR1 SGHDN and CDR2 FVKESK. The CDR3 runs to 16 residues. For the CDR3, the DNA is TGTGCCAGCAGCCAAGATGAGCGGGGGAACCGCAATGAGCAGTTCTTC. This encodes CASSQDERGNRNEQFF.

CDR3 coding DNA: TGTGCCAGCAGCTTGGCGGGTCGGGTGTCTACTGAAGCTTTCTTT. This sequence encodes CASSLAGRVSTEAFF. The chain couples TRBV5-5 to TRBJ1-1; D gene uncertain. Trimming shortened V by 0 bases and J by 5 bases, and 14 bases separated the two germline ends. The length of the CDR3 is 15 residues. CDR1 and CDR2 from the germline V gene are SGHKS and YYEKEE (reference sequence).

The V gene is TRBV21-1, the J gene TRBJ2-3; TRBD2 is the table's D call and was not checked against the DNA. TRBV21-1 constitutes a pseudogene. The CDR3 is made up of 19 amino acids. This chain's CDR3 is CASSKGTSGVVISTDTQYF. CDR3 bases: TGTGCCAGCAGCAAGGGGACTAGCGGGGTGGTTATAAGCACAGATACGCAGTATTTT.

The chain joins TRBV2 to TRBJ1-5, with 7 nucleotides matching TRBD1. This CDR3 comprises 13 residues. With V trimmed by 7 bases and J by 5 bases, 5 bases remained unmatched. CDR1 and CDR2 (germline): SNHLY, FYNNEI. CDR3 sequence (DNA): TGTGCCAGCACGGGCAGGGGGGATCAGCCCCAGCATTTT. It is translated as CASTGRGDQPQHF.

This rearrangement joins TRBV28 to TRBJ2-5, with TRBD2 matching 11 bases. In germline, CDR1 is MDHEN, CDR2 SYDVKM. Losses at the gene ends were 4 bases for V and 5 bases for J; bases not matched to a gene: 18. The CDR3 runs 19 residues. Written as DNA, the CDR3 is TGTGCCAGCAGTTCTCTAGTCGGCTTAGCGGGAGGGGCTCGGGAGACCCAGTACTTC. Its translation is CASSSLVGLAGGARETQYF.

The chain recombines TRBV19 with TRBJ1-2, with TRBD1 as a possible D gene (5 bases). Germline V gives CDR1 LNHDA, CDR2 SQIVND (reference sequence). The CDR3 extends over 12 amino acids. The V and J ends lost 5 bases and 4 bases respectively, with 8 bases between them. As DNA, the CDR3 is TGTGCCAGTAGTGGTAGGGGCTATGGCTACACCTTC. Its protein product is CASSGRGYGYTF. Filled out from reference TRBV19 and TRBJ1-2, the complete variable domain reads DGGITQSPKYLFRKEGQNVTLSCEQNLNHDAMYWYRQDPGQGLRLIYYSQIVNDFQKGDIAEGYSVSREKKESFPLTVTSAQKNPTAFYLCASSGRGYGYTFGSGTRLTVV.